This section outlines one TCR beta chain sequence together with its context. A read error may produce the germline difference seen at one junction end. This sample stems from a study of blood T cell repertoires in COVID-19. Study-level background: Italy, Spain and the United States were the sources of the convalescent and acute COVID-19 samples. T cells, B-cell-depleted T cells, or PBMCs provided the cDNA or gDNA that served as material.

In the original workflow: Estimation of nucleated cell counts relied on the amplification of reference gene primers. The data were produced by immunoSEQ multiplex PCR, yet TCRdb's version contains in-frame clones alone and is incomplete. The V and J calls and clone size are taken from that table; D and trimming were inferred from the DNA. Among a few hundred thousand clones, about nine tenths were seen once, and the ten largest hold approximately 1.6%. This CDR3 has 15 amino acids. In germline, CDR1 is LNHDA, CDR2 SQIVND (reference sequence). The V and J genes are TRBV19 and TRBJ1-2, with 8 bases lining up with TRBD1. The clonotype originates from a man between 65 and 85 years old with acute or convalescent COVID-19. The specimen sequenced was peripheral blood. The CDR3 reads CASRPGGAQFYGCTF. CDR3 DNA sequence: TGTGCCAGTAGACCAGGGGGCGCGCAGTTTTATGGCTGCACCTTC. The whole variable domain, remainder taken from reference TRBV19 and TRBJ1-2, is DGGITQSPKYLFRKEGQNVTLSCEQNLNHDAMYWYRQDPGQGLRLIYYSQIVNDFQKGDIAEGYSVSREKKESFPLTVTSAQKNPTAFYLCASRPGGAQFYGCTFGSGTRLTVV.